The present T cell receptor (beta chain) was sequenced within a study of T cell responses to AZD1222 COVID-19 vaccine (dated by TCRdb to the early 2020s). The study in broad terms: A total of just over 230 trial participants underwent TCR sequencing, of whom some 210 received two doses of AZD1222 and about 25 received two doses of the MenACWY control vaccine. Enrollment into the trials was organized by age into subgroups of 18-55, 56-69 and 70-plus years, and those subgroups contained approximately 160, 26 and 62 TCR-sequenced participants, respectively. The paper as a whole reports these results and caveats: Because no day 14 peak-response samples were available, the repertoires could be characterized only after the peak T cell response. Participants were mostly white British, with more females than males. The authors suggested clonal diversity may have been underestimated. The 56-69-year group was small, and its depth increase did not reach significance, likely because of low power. After two AZD1222 doses, both the breadth and the depth of spike-specific TCRs were significantly higher than at day 0 and than in MenACWY recipients. Vaccine-associated CD4 TCRs spanned the whole spike protein, with dominant responses in regions 160-218 and 743-854. Epitopes outside the regions mutated in the B.1.351 and B.1.1.7 variants were reportedly recognized by nearly half of the unique spike-specific TCRs. Conclusions about previously exposed vaccinees are limited, since just 6 or 7 AZD1222 recipients were seropositive for SARS-CoV-2 at baseline.

The CDR3 regions of human TCRbeta chains were subjected to immunosequencing. The paper's data handling went like this. TCRs in the repertoires were matched against a reference library of SARS-CoV-2-specific TCRs that had been generated with the MIRA antigen-specificity platform. Breadth was defined as the fraction of unique TCRs that were SARS-CoV-2-associated, and depth was defined as the fraction of total T cells that were SARS-CoV-2-associated. Using the MIRA data, each spike-specific TCR was assigned both to the spike region to which the TCR was reactive and to a CD4 or CD8 class. Log10-transformed breadth and depth values were compared by one-way ANOVA with Sidak's multiple comparisons tests. In its TCRdb copy, this immuneACCESS table keeps in-frame sequences only and misses some clones. Where compared with another copy, unresolved V genes explain less than half of these, and the others have no known cause. D and trimming were read from the DNA, whereas the V and J calls and clone size are those reported in that table. The sample includes under 80,000 clones, with 81% observed a single time. The top ten constitute roughly 25% of the sample.

With regard to this clone: What antigen it recognizes has not been identified. Base-call qualities are not available, and no considerably larger clone is one nucleotide away.

The meaning of the sample's time point label: about 28 days (+/-7) after the second vaccine dose. AZD1222 recipients with second doses at about 4 weeks or about 12 weeks were pooled, because spike-specific TCR depth and breadth did not differ between schedules. Vaccinee samples were obtained from the UK trials COV001 and COV002, which included a single-blind randomized controlled phase 2/3 trial of AZD1222 (ChAdOx1 nCoV-19) in healthy adults. Trial participant PBMC samples were collected at day 0 and day 28 after the second dose for TCRbeta chain sequencing. The germline V gene (reference sequence) sets CDR1 to LNHDA and CDR2 to SQIVND. Including cysteine and phenylalanine, the CDR3 has 20 amino acids. Only the CDR3 DNA stays, 60 bases, in frame from base 1. Unmatched junction bases come to 14, with V trimmed by 2 bases and J by 2 bases.

This TCR was recovered from an adult who received the AZD1222 COVID-19 vaccine. Sequenced material: peripheral blood, taken 28 days after the second AZD1222 dose. The rearrangement combines TRBV19 with TRBJ2-7; 14 bases in the junction line up with TRBD2. The DNA sequence reads TGTGCCAGTAGTATAAACTTTCCCGTTGGACTAGCGGGAGGCCCCTACGAGCAGTACTTC. The encoded protein is CASSINFPVGLAGGPYEQYF.